The rows below give T cell receptor beta chains drawn from one sample of a study of T cells in Graves' hyperthyroidism and ophthalmopathy. TCRdb used MiXCR to reprocess the multiplex PCR reads, holding one entry per CDR3 protein. The sample carries 300,000 to 350,000 distinct CDR3 sequences, around a sixth recorded once. Sequenced input: blood. The origin of the receptors is a woman between 45 and 65 years old with Graves' hyperthyroidism. CDR3s include the opening cysteine and the closing phenylalanine or tryptophan. D genes are given only for firm matches. The listing skips clone size in some rows; elsewhere it reads once, few, many or a size class.

cdr3_aa cdr3_nt v_call clone_size j_call d_call
CAISAAGGDYGYTF TGTGCCATCAGTGCAGCAGGGGGCGACTATGGCTACACCTTC TRBV10-3 NA TRBJ1-2 TRBD1
CSARDARTGLSTDTQYF TGCAGTGCTAGAGATGCCCGGACAGGGCTTAGCACAGATACGCAGTATTTT TRBV20-1 many TRBJ2-3 TRBD1
CASSLALAGVQETQYF TGTGCCAGCAGCTTAGCGTTAGCGGGAGTGCAGGAGACCCAGTACTTC TRBV11-2 many TRBJ2-5 TRBD2
CASSMGTITDTQYF TGTGCCAGTAGTATGGGGACGATCACAGATACGCAGTATTTT TRBV19 NA TRBJ2-3 NA
CASSLVPPTSSYTF TGTGCCAGCAGCTTAGTCCCCCCCACTTCTTCCTACACCTTC TRBV7-8 many TRBJ1-2 NA
CASTTRSGDTQYF TGTGCCAGCACTACCCGTTCGGGAGATACGCAGTATTTT TRBV2 NA TRBJ2-3 NA
CSARLAGRGLTGELFF TGCAGTGCTAGACTAGCGGGCAGGGGGCTTACCGGGGAGCTGTTTTTT TRBV20-1 many TRBJ2-2 NA
CASSDQGGETQYF TGTGCCAGCAGTGACCAGGGAGGGGAGACCCAGTACTTC TRBV6-1 NA TRBJ2-5 TRBD2
CASGLGTSGELFF TGTGCTAGTGGTTTGGGAACTAGCGGGGAGCTGTTTTTT TRBV12-5 NA TRBJ2-2 NA
CASSPPGGLGQPQHF TGTGCCAGCAGTCCCCCGGGCGGGCTAGGTCAGCCCCAGCATTTT TRBV6-1 few TRBJ1-5 NA
CASSARVGSGNTIYF TGCGCCAGCAGTGCCCGGGTAGGATCTGGAAACACCATATATTTT TRBV5-1 NA TRBJ1-3 NA
CASKGTGQGTDTQYF TGTGCCAGCAAGGGGACTGGACAGGGCACAGATACGCAGTATTTT TRBV28 many TRBJ2-3 NA
CASLGQDYSHEQYF TGTGCCAGCCTGGGACAGGACTACTCCCACGAGCAGTACTTC TRBV28 many TRBJ2-7 TRBD1
CASSEEGVRGSGGLEQFF TGTGCCAGCAGTGAAGAAGGGGTCCGAGGCAGCGGGGGCCTTGAGCAGTTCTTC TRBV2 NA TRBJ2-1 TRBD2
CASSGRASTDTQYF TGTGCCAGCAGCGGACGGGCCAGCACAGATACGCAGTATTTT TRBV5-5 few TRBJ2-3 NA
CASSIAGGYGYTF TGTGCCAGCAGCATCGCAGGGGGCTATGGCTACACCTTC TRBV14 NA TRBJ1-2 TRBD1